The rows below give T cell receptor beta chains drawn from one sample of a study of breast tumors, draining lymph nodes, adjacent tissues. TCRdb re-called the multiplex PCR reads through MiXCR, storing one row per CDR3 protein. The sample includes about 130,000 distinct CDR3 sequences, around 20% of them seen just once. The sequenced material came from axillary lymph node tissue. Every receptor here comes from a female donor with breast cancer. Some clones in this sample may be carry-over from other donors' samples. Both conserved end residues are part of each CDR3. The D gene is left open where the match is weak. Size is omitted from some rows. Given values are once, few, many or a class for expanded clones.

CANSLANRGPTGELFF	TGTGCCAACAGCTTAGCTAACAGGGGGCCGACCGGGGAGCTGTTTTTT	TRBV7-6	TRBJ2-2	-	TRBD1
CAISESSGRGTDTQYF	TGTGCCATCAGTGAGTCTAGCGGGAGGGGCACAGATACGCAGTATTTT	TRBV10-3	TRBJ2-3	many	TRBD2
CASSPNLGLAGGLSYNEQFF	TGTGCCAGCTCACCAAACCTAGGACTAGCGGGAGGCCTCTCCTACAATGAGCAGTTCTTC	TRBV18	TRBJ2-1	-	TRBD2
CASTQLTTDTQYF	TGTGCCAGCACCCAACTCACCACAGATACGCAGTATTTT	TRBV6-1	TRBJ2-3	few	-
CASSLNAAVNEQFF	TGTGCCAGCAGCTTAAACGCGGCGGTCAATGAGCAGTTCTTC	TRBV7-2	TRBJ2-1	many	-
CATSQKRTVNNSPLHF	TGTGCCACCAGCCAGAAGCGGACGGTCAATAATTCACCCCTCCACTTT	TRBV15	TRBJ1-6	many	-
CSARDPRGGNTIYF	TGCAGTGCTAGAGATCCCAGGGGTGGAAACACCATATATTTT	TRBV20-1	TRBJ1-3	many	-
CSAGGQGTYEQYF	TGCAGTGCTGGGGGCCAGGGGACTTACGAGCAGTACTTC	TRBV20-1	TRBJ2-7	many	-
CAWSDAETQYF	TGTGCCTGGAGTGATGCGGAGACCCAGTACTTC	TRBV30	TRBJ2-5	-	-
CAIGRDIAGGYTF	TGTGCCATCGGACGGGATATTGCTGGTGGCTACACCTTC	TRBV28	TRBJ1-2	few	-
CASSSRGGETQYF	TGTGCCAGCAGCTCCCGGGGGGGGGAGACCCAGTACTTC	TRBV5-5	TRBJ2-5	many	TRBD2
CASSLITGSGETQYF	TGTGCCAGCAGCTTAATCACCGGGAGCGGAGAGACCCAGTACTTC	TRBV7-9	TRBJ2-5	many	-
CASSLAWVFPYNEQFF	TGTGCCAGCAGCTTAGCCTGGGTGTTCCCCTACAATGAGCAGTTCTTC	TRBV7-9	TRBJ2-1	many	-
CASSRDTAYEQYF	TGCGCCAGCAGCAGGGACACAGCCTACGAGCAGTACTTC	TRBV5-1	TRBJ2-7	many	-
CSARGGRRGEKLFF	TGCAGCGCCCGGGGGGGCAGGCGGGGAGAAAAACTGTTTTTT	TRBV29-1	TRBJ1-4	many	-
CASSPRPRETQYF	TGTGCCAGCAGCCCCCGCCCCCGAGAGACCCAGTACTTC	TRBV11-1	TRBJ2-5	many	-
CASSPREYTGELFF	TGCGCCAGCAGCCCACGGGAGTACACCGGGGAGCTGTTTTTT	TRBV5-1	TRBJ2-2	many	-
CASSYVDRAHEQFF	TGTGCCAGCAGCTACGTCGACAGGGCCCATGAGCAGTTCTTC	TRBV7-8	TRBJ2-1	many	TRBD1
CSVEPSYGYTF	TGCAGCGTTGAACCTAGTTATGGCTACACCTTC	TRBV29-1	TRBJ1-2	many	-
CAVSGANYGYTF	TGTGCCGTATCGGGGGCGAACTATGGCTACACCTTC	TRBV6-6	TRBJ1-2	many	-
CASSVEAGTGVYEQYF	TGTGCCAGCAGCGTAGAAGCAGGGACAGGGGTCTACGAGCAGTACTTC	TRBV9	TRBJ2-7	many	TRBD1
CASSEESGQYYGYTF	TGTGCCAGCAGTGAGGAGTCGGGACAGTACTATGGCTACACCTTC	TRBV2	TRBJ1-2	many	TRBD1
CASSDASGYTF	TGCGCCAGCAGTGATGCCAGTGGCTACACCTTC	TRBV10-2	TRBJ1-2	few	-
CASGLEGGEDTQYF	TGTGCTAGTGGTTTGGAGGGGGGAGAGGATACGCAGTATTTT	TRBV12-5	TRBJ2-3	many	-
CASSARTEKLFF	TGCGCCAGCAGCGCTCGGACCGAAAAACTGTTTTTT	TRBV4-1	TRBJ1-4	many	-
CASSDRGHGANVLTF	TGTGCCAGTAGTGACAGGGGGCATGGGGCCAACGTCCTGACTTTC	TRBV19	TRBJ2-6	many	TRBD1
CASSFGTDGNTIYF	TGCGCCAGCAGCTTCGGGACGGACGGAAACACCATATATTTT	TRBV5-1	TRBJ1-3	many	-
CASEGSANTGELFF	TGCGCCAGCGAGGGATCAGCGAACACCGGGGAGCTGTTTTTT	TRBV5-1	TRBJ2-2	many	-
CASSFGGAPYEQYF	TGCGCCAGCAGCTTTGGGGGGGCTCCCTACGAGCAGTACTTC	TRBV4-1	TRBJ2-7	many	-
CASSTWDNGELFF	TGTGCCAGCAGCACCTGGGATAACGGGGAGCTGTTTTTT	TRBV11-2	TRBJ2-2	many	-
CASIPRTPGTGASNQPQHF	TGTGCCAGCATCCCCCGAACGCCCGGGACAGGGGCCAGCAATCAGCCCCAGCATTTT	TRBV6-1	TRBJ1-5	-	TRBD1
CATTGGQGTYEQYF	TGTGCCACCACAGGCGGACAGGGAACCTACGAGCAGTACTTC	TRBV28	TRBJ2-7	few	TRBD1
CASSPERAQDGYGYTF	TGTGCCAGCAGCCCTGAACGGGCCCAGGACGGCTATGGCTACACCTTC	TRBV7-9	TRBJ1-2	many	-
CASSSPRDSKAVYEQYF	TGTGCCAGCAGTTCCCCTCGGGACTCAAAGGCGGTATACGAGCAGTACTTC	TRBV28	TRBJ2-7	-	-
CASRDRGGPYEQYF	TGTGCCAGCAGGGACAGGGGTGGGCCCTACGAGCAGTACTTC	TRBV12-3/TRBV12-4	TRBJ2-7	many	TRBD1
CASRTGRGTIYF	TGTGCCAGTAGAACGGGTCGAGGCACCATATATTTT	TRBV19	TRBJ1-3	many	-
CASSLVPEQFF	TGTGCCAGCAGCTTAGTTCCTGAGCAGTTCTTC	TRBV7-9	TRBJ2-1	many	-
CASSLGETGSGNEQFF	TGCGCCAGCAGCTTGGGGGAGACAGGGTCGGGAAATGAGCAGTTCTTC	TRBV5-1	TRBJ2-1	many	TRBD1
CASSRQGRQETQYF	TGCGCCAGCAGCAGGCAGGGTAGACAAGAGACCCAGTACTTC	TRBV5-1	TRBJ2-5	many	-
CASSWDPLGTQYF	TGTGCCAGCAGCTGGGACCCCCTAGGGACCCAGTACTTC	TRBV7-3	TRBJ2-5	many	-
CASSLAAGIGHYGYTF	TGCGCCAGCAGCTTGGCCGCGGGGATAGGGCACTATGGCTACACCTTC	TRBV5-1	TRBJ1-2	many	-
CASNLQGSYNEQFF	TGTGCCAGCAACCTTCAGGGTTCCTACAATGAGCAGTTCTTC	TRBV6-2/TRBV6-3	TRBJ2-1	few	-
CASSTLGAGETQYF	TGTGCCAGTAGTACACTGGGAGCTGGAGAGACCCAGTACTTC	TRBV19	TRBJ2-5	many	-
CASSPTGVNEKLFF	TGTGCCAGCAGCCCGACAGGCGTTAATGAAAAACTGTTTTTT	TRBV5-4	TRBJ1-4	many	-
CASSPAGEQNIQYF	TGTGCCAGTAGTCCAGCGGGAGAACAAAACATTCAGTACTTC	TRBV19	TRBJ2-4	few	TRBD2
CATSGEQGWNQPQHF	TGTGCCACCAGCGGAGAGCAGGGTTGGAATCAGCCCCAGCATTTT	TRBV15	TRBJ1-5	many	-
CASSGGGDRNMRTDTQYF	TGTGCCAGCAGCGGTGGAGGGGATCGGAATATGAGAACAGATACGCAGTATTTT	TRBV6-4	TRBJ2-3	many	-
CASSENSPGQQETQYF	TGTGCCAGCAGTGAAAACTCCCCGGGACAGCAAGAGACCCAGTACTTC	TRBV6-1	TRBJ2-5	few	TRBD1
CAGSRAYEQYF	TGCGCCGGCAGCCGAGCCTACGAGCAGTACTTC	TRBV5-1	TRBJ2-7	-	-
CASSLVPGGNQPQHF	TGCGCCAGCAGCTTGGTACCAGGAGGCAATCAGCCCCAGCATTTT	TRBV5-1	TRBJ1-5	few	-
CASSEGFTGNNQPQHF	TGTGCCAGCAGCGAGGGATTTACAGGGAACAATCAGCCCCAGCATTTT	TRBV7-8	TRBJ1-5	-	-
CASTGVIAGFENEQFF	TGTGCCAGCACTGGGGTGATAGCAGGGTTCGAGAATGAGCAGTTCTTC	TRBV7-9	TRBJ2-1	many	-
CASSAGTGLGEQFF	TGTGCCAGCAGCGCCGGGACTGGCCTCGGGGAGCAGTTCTTC	TRBV9	TRBJ2-1	few	-
CASSSPGTANTGELFF	TGCGCCAGCAGCTCGCCCGGGACAGCGAACACCGGGGAGCTGTTTTTT	TRBV5-1	TRBJ2-2	many	TRBD1
CASSPGSDTQYF	TGTGCCAGCAGTCCCGGGTCAGATACGCAGTATTTT	TRBV2	TRBJ2-3	many	-